The rows below give T cell receptor beta chains drawn from one sample of a study of blood T cell repertoires in COVID-19. Clones were read by immunoSEQ multiplex PCR, and TCRdb kept only the in-frame ones, dropping some. The sample lists about 280,000 clones; approximately 85% were seen once. Sequencing was done on a sample of peripheral blood. These receptors came from a man aged 45-65 years with active or convalescent COVID-19. CDR3s include the opening cysteine and the closing phenylalanine or tryptophan. Fields, in order: J gene, D gene, V gene, clone size, CDR3 DNA, CDR3 protein. The D gene is left open where the match is weak. Some rows mark clone size as missing; the rest say once, few, many or name a class of expanded clone.

J: TRBJ1-2
D: TRBD1
V: TRBV12-3/TRBV12-4
size: .
DNA: TGTGCCAGCAGTTCGCGACAGGGCCGAGGCTACACCTTC
CDR3: CASSSRQGRGYTF

J: TRBJ1-2
D: .
V: TRBV18
size: few
DNA: TGTGCCAGCTCACCAGATCGGGGAATCGCTGGCTACACCTTC
CDR3: CASSPDRGIAGYTF

J: TRBJ2-1
D: TRBD1
V: TRBV9
size: .
DNA: TGTGCCAGCAGCGTAGTGTCCCAGGGGGCTGTAAATGAGCAGTTCTTC
CDR3: CASSVVSQGAVNEQFF

J: TRBJ1-1
D: TRBD1
V: TRBV5-4
size: once
DNA: TGTGCCAGCAGCCACGGGACAGGGGGCTCTGAAGCTTTCTTT
CDR3: CASSHGTGGSEAFF

J: TRBJ1-5
D: .
V: TRBV3-1/TRBV3-2
size: .
DNA: TGTGCCAGCAGCCCCAATAGCAATCAGCCCCAGCATTTT
CDR3: CASSPNSNQPQHF

J: TRBJ2-2
D: .
V: TRBV19
size: .
DNA: TGTGCCAGTAGTAAAAGAGGGTACGCCGGGGAGCTGTTTTTT
CDR3: CASSKRGYAGELFF

J: TRBJ1-5
D: .
V: TRBV30
size: .
DNA: TGTGCCTGGAGTGTACCCGGCGGGGGAAATCAGCCCCAGCATTTT
CDR3: CAWSVPGGGNQPQHF

J: TRBJ2-1
D: TRBD2
V: TRBV6-6
size: .
DNA: TGTGCCAGCCGAACTAGCGGGAGGGGTAATGAGCAGTTCTTC
CDR3: CASRTSGRGNEQFF

J: TRBJ2-7
D: .
V: TRBV18
size: .
DNA: TGTGCCAGCTCACCGAATCTAGCCGGGGCCTACGAGCAGTACTTC
CDR3: CASSPNLAGAYEQYF

J: TRBJ1-2
D: .
V: TRBV12-3/TRBV12-4
size: .
DNA: TGTGCCAGCAGCGCCGGCGTAGCCTATGGCTACACCTTC
CDR3: CASSAGVAYGYTF

J: TRBJ2-1
D: .
V: TRBV5-6
size: .
DNA: TGTGCCAGCAGCCTAGACAGGTCGAATGAGCAGTTCTTC
CDR3: CASSLDRSNEQFF

J: TRBJ1-5
D: TRBD1
V: TRBV28
size: once
DNA: TGTGCCAGCAGCCTTGGGACAGGGGGACGCAATCAGCCCCAGCATTTT
CDR3: CASSLGTGGRNQPQHF

J: TRBJ1-1
D: .
V: TRBV4-2
size: .
DNA: TGTGCCAGCAGCCTTCGGGGGGAAGCTTTCTTT
CDR3: CASSLRGEAFF

J: TRBJ2-5
D: .
V: TRBV12-5
size: .
DNA: TGTGCTAGTGGTTTGATTGGGGAGCCTGGAGAGACCCAGTACTTC
CDR3: CASGLIGEPGETQYF

J: TRBJ1-1
D: .
V: TRBV5-1
size: .
DNA: TGCGCCAGCAGCCCCGCGACAGGACCGAACACTGAAGCTTTCTTT
CDR3: CASSPATGPNTEAFF

J: TRBJ1-3
D: .
V: TRBV28
size: .
DNA: TGTGCCGTCCCCGCGGGAAACACCATATATTTT
CDR3: CAVPAGNTIYF

J: TRBJ2-7
D: TRBD2
V: TRBV19
size: few
DNA: TGTGCCAGTAGTGGACTAGCGGGAGTCTACGAGCAGTACTTC
CDR3: CASSGLAGVYEQYF

J: TRBJ1-2
D: .
V: TRBV2
size: .
DNA: TGTGCCAGCAGCAACGACGGACTCTATGGCTACACCTTC
CDR3: CASSNDGLYGYTF

J: TRBJ2-5
D: TRBD2
V: TRBV24-1
size: .
DNA: TGTGCCACCAGTGATACTAGGACTAGCGGGGGGACCCAGTACTTC
CDR3: CATSDTRTSGGTQYF

J: TRBJ1-4
D: .
V: TRBV9
size: .
DNA: TGTGCCAGCAGCGTCGGCAGGGCCCAAAAACTGTTTTTT
CDR3: CASSVGRAQKLFF

J: TRBJ1-5
D: .
V: TRBV3-1/TRBV3-2
size: .
DNA: TGTGCCAGCAGCCAAGTGGGAGGGATGGGGCAGCCCCAGCATTTT
CDR3: CASSQVGGMGQPQHF

J: TRBJ1-1
D: .
V: TRBV5-6
size: .
DNA: TGTGCCAGCAGCTTGGTCGGGGAGGGTGAAGCTTTCTTT
CDR3: CASSLVGEGEAFF

J: TRBJ2-2
D: TRBD1
V: TRBV5-1
size: .
DNA: TGCGCCAGCACCCTCCGGACAGGGAGCCCCGGGGAGCTGTTTTTT
CDR3: CASTLRTGSPGELFF

J: TRBJ2-1
D: .
V: TRBV7-9
size: .
DNA: TGTGCCAGCAGTTACAGGGTTCTCCCCTACAATGAGCAGTTCTTC
CDR3: CASSYRVLPYNEQFF

J: TRBJ2-1
D: .
V: TRBV12-2
size: .
DNA: TGTGCAAGTCGCTTATTACTAGTCACCTACAATGAGCAGTTCTTC
CDR3: CASRLLLVTYNEQFF

J: TRBJ2-3
D: .
V: TRBV6-5
size: once
DNA: TGTGCCAGCATGATCAGAAATACGCAGTATTTT
CDR3: CASMIRNTQYF

J: TRBJ2-3
D: .
V: TRBV3-1/TRBV3-2
size: .
DNA: TGTGCCAGCAGCCATCGCCCGGTGGGCACAGATACGCAGTATTTT
CDR3: CASSHRPVGTDTQYF

J: TRBJ1-3
D: .
V: TRBV28
size: .
DNA: TGTGCCAGCAGTTTGAGCCTCGGAAACACCATATATTTT
CDR3: CASSLSLGNTIYF

J: TRBJ2-5
D: TRBD1
V: TRBV5-1
size: .
DNA: TGCGCCAGCAGCTTGGACAGGGGGTCCCAGTACTTC
CDR3: CASSLDRGSQYF

J: TRBJ2-5
D: .
V: TRBV9
size: .
DNA: TGTGCCAGCAGCGTATTCCGGGAGTCGGAGACCCAGTACTTC
CDR3: CASSVFRESETQYF

J: TRBJ2-5
D: .
V: TRBV5-4
size: .
DNA: TGTGCCAGCAGCCCCAAGGGGTGGGAGACCCAGTACTTC
CDR3: CASSPKGWETQYF

J: TRBJ2-3
D: TRBD2
V: TRBV12-3/TRBV12-4
size: few
DNA: TGTGCCAGCAGTTTATCGGCGGGAGGTACGCAGTATTTT
CDR3: CASSLSAGGTQYF

J: TRBJ2-5
D: .
V: TRBV20-1
size: .
DNA: TGCAGTGCTAGTAACCCGACTGAAGAGACCCAGTACTTC
CDR3: CSASNPTEETQYF

J: TRBJ1-2
D: .
V: TRBV4-1
size: once
DNA: TGCGCCAGCAGCCAGATCATGGGAACAGGGTATGGCTACACCTTC
CDR3: CASSQIMGTGYGYTF

J: TRBJ2-7
D: TRBD2
V: TRBV30
size: once
DNA: TGTGCCTGGGGGTCTAGCGGGCGCGAGCAGTACTTC
CDR3: CAWGSSGREQYF

J: TRBJ2-1
D: .
V: TRBV19
size: .
DNA: TGTGCCAGTAGTATTAGTGTGGGGAGCTCCTACAATGAGCAGTTCTTC
CDR3: CASSISVGSSYNEQFF

J: TRBJ2-5
D: TRBD2
V: TRBV5-4
size: .
DNA: TGTGCCAGCAGCTTGAATCGAGGGACTAGGGTTTGGGAGACCCAGTACTTC
CDR3: CASSLNRGTRVWETQYF

J: TRBJ1-4
D: .
V: TRBV3-1/TRBV3-2
size: .
DNA: TGTGCCACGGAGGACTCAGGAGAAAAACTGTTTTTT
CDR3: CATEDSGEKLFF

J: TRBJ2-1
D: .
V: TRBV21-1
size: .
DNA: TGTGCCAGCAGCAAGTTGGTTCCTGCTAGCCGGACCTACAATGAGCAGTTCTTC
CDR3: CASSKLVPASRTYNEQFF

J: TRBJ2-3
D: .
V: TRBV5-4
size: .
DNA: TGTGCCAGCAGCACCGGACAGCGCACAGATACGCAGTATTTT
CDR3: CASSTGQRTDTQYF

J: TRBJ2-1
D: TRBD2
V: TRBV5-1
size: few
DNA: TGCGCCAGCAGCTTCATAGCGGGAGGGTACAATGAGCAGTTCTTC
CDR3: CASSFIAGGYNEQFF

J: TRBJ1-6
D: TRBD1
V: TRBV7-2
size: .
DNA: TGTGCCAGCAGCTTACACGCAGGGGGCGGGAATTCACCCCTCCACTTT
CDR3: CASSLHAGGGNSPLHF

J: TRBJ1-1
D: TRBD1
V: TRBV29-1
size: .
DNA: TGCAGCGTGCGTGAGGGGGCGTCTGAAGCTTTCTTT
CDR3: CSVREGASEAFF

J: TRBJ2-5
D: TRBD2
V: TRBV3-1/TRBV3-2
size: once
DNA: TGTGCCAGCAGCCAACTCCCTAGCGGACAAGAGACCCAGTACTTC
CDR3: CASSQLPSGQETQYF

J: TRBJ2-1
D: .
V: TRBV12-5
size: .
DNA: TGTGCTAGTGGTTTGGCCGACCCTCGGGGGGAGCAGTTCTTC
CDR3: CASGLADPRGEQFF

J: TRBJ2-7
D: .
V: TRBV12-3/TRBV12-4
size: .
DNA: TGTGCCAGCAGTTTCGGGAGCTCCTACGAGCAGTACTTC
CDR3: CASSFGSSYEQYF

J: TRBJ2-3
D: TRBD2
V: TRBV4-1
size: .
DNA: TGCGCCAGCAGCCAACCCCCCACTAGCGGGGTTTCAGTTACGCAGTATTTT
CDR3: CASSQPPTSGVSVTQYF

J: TRBJ1-3
D: .
V: TRBV5-1
size: .
DNA: TGCGCCAGCAGCCCTCTGTCGCTACTGGGAAACACCATATATTTT
CDR3: CASSPLSLLGNTIYF